This TCR beta chain appears in the sequencing data of a study of Graves' ophthalmopathy and Graves' hyperthyroidism. RNA transcripts were the source from which TCR beta CDR3 regions were amplified. In the first round, RT-PCR was carried out with HTBI primers, and a multiplex PCR formed the second round. TCRdb itself ran the multiplex PCR reads through MiXCR, one entry per CDR3 protein. The data contain hundreds of thousands of distinct CDR3 sequences, approximately 21% of them singletons. This clonotype was recorded many times. The clonotype comes from a woman aged 18-30 years with stable Graves' hyperthyroidism. Sequences were obtained from peripheral blood.

The CDR3 protein is CASSFGQGRSFF. CDR3 bases: TGTGCCAGCAGTTTCGGTCAGGGACGATCTTTCTTT. The V call is TRBV12-3 or TRBV12-4, the J call TRBJ1-1; a weak D match, TRBD1 (5 bases). Trimming removed 3 bases at V and 12 bases at J, with 14 bases between. The CDR3 spans 12 residues.